This TCR beta chain was sequenced for a study of T cell changes during pregnancy in multiple sclerosis. Assay: immunoSEQ multiplex PCR; the TCRdb copy retains only in-frame clones and omits some. This sample has some 50,000 clones, with more than 85% found just once. This CDR3 spans 17 amino acids. The germline V gene has CDR1 MDHEN and CDR2 SYDVKM. Trimming cost V 1 base and J 5 bases, with 19 bases left between them. This clonotype originated in a female donor with multiple sclerosis, enrolled in a pregnancy study. The chain employs TRBV28 and TRBJ2-3; maybe TRBD2 (6 bases). The sequenced sample was CD8+ T cells from peripheral blood mononuclear cells, obtained in the first trimester of pregnancy. This CDR3 reads CASSLSIGAGIGDTQYF. The CDR3 DNA sequence: TGTGCCAGCAGTTTATCCATCGGCGCGGGAATAGGAGATACGCAGTATTTT.